Presented here are 31 T cell receptor beta chains from one specimen sequenced in a study of shared clonotypes between healthy human individuals. Sequencing used immunoSEQ multiplex PCR; TCRdb keeps in-frame clones, though not all of them. This repertoire shows about 2.4 million clones, approximately 94% found once; its top ten account for 0.11% to 0.15%. Input material: naive CD4+ T cells sorted from blood. Indicated subset: CD45RA+ positively selected. These receptors originate from a man aged 18-30 years in good health.

The CDR3 region is CASSQEGSGSPDTQYF. The CDR3 nucleotides read TGCGCCAGCAGCCAAGAAGGGAGCGGGAGCCCAGATACGCAGTATTTT. V gene TRBV4-3 combines with J gene TRBJ2-3; 8 positions match TRBD2. The CDR3 has 16 amino acids. V shed 0 bases and J 4 bases; nucleotides not matched to a gene: 6. CDR1 LGHNA and CDR2 YSLEER come from the germline V gene.

This clone was seen only a few times. The chain recombines TRBV10-3 with TRBJ2-7; D gene ambiguous. The germline gives CDR1 ENHRY, CDR2 SYGVKD. This CDR3 spans 14 amino acids. Trimming pared 6 bases from V and 7 bases from J, leaving 19 bases between. The CDR3 nucleotides read TGTGCCATCAGAGGCATCGGTACCACGGAAGAGCAGTACTTC. This sequence encodes CAIRGIGTTEEQYF.

V and J are TRBV23-1 and TRBJ2-7; tentatively, D is TRBD2 (5 bases). TRBV23-1 is annotated as an ORF whose role is uncertain. Trimming took 8 bases from V and 2 from J, leaving 19 bases between them. The length of the CDR3 is 15 residues. DNA for the CDR3: TGCGCCAGCCCCCAACGTTATAGCGTGGCCTACGAGCAGTACTTC. Amino acids: CASPQRYSVAYEQYF.

The chain is built from TRBV2 and TRBJ1-6, with D hard to call. V was cut by 1 base and J by 8 bases, with 15 bases left in between. The CDR3 loop spans 16 amino acids. CDR1 and CDR2 (germline): SNHLY, FYNNEI. In DNA form, the CDR3 reads TGTGCCAGCAGTGAAGATGACACCCGGCGGGATTCACCCCTCCACTTT. It specifies CASSEDDTRRDSPLHF.

The CDR3 bases are TGTGCCAGCGGAACAGGGGAGGTTAGCACTGGAAACACCATATATTTT. Residues: CASGTGEVSTGNTIYF. This chain links TRBV27 with TRBJ1-3; 7 nucleotides align to TRBD1. J gave up 2 bases and V 8 bases, and 12 bases lay outside the gene matches. Germline lookup yields CDR1 MNHEY and CDR2 SMNVEV (reference sequence). There are 16 residues in the CDR3.

CDR3 sequence: CASSVEPHSSEQYF. For the CDR3, the DNA is TGTGCCAGCAGCGTAGAGCCGCATAGCTCCGAGCAGTACTTC. The chain recombines TRBV9 with TRBJ2-7; D is undetermined. CDR1 and CDR2 (germline): SGDLS, YYNGEE. V lost 0 bases and J lost 6, with 13 bases in between. The CDR3 length is 14 residues.

The V call is TRBV7-8, the J call TRBJ2-1; TRBD2 agrees at 12 bases. After removal of 2 bases from V and 9 bases from J, the junction contained 8 bases not matched to a gene. This CDR3 is built from 16 residues. Looked up from germline, CDR1 is SGHVS and CDR2 is FQNEAQ. CDR3 protein: CASSLSLLAGGTEQFF. DNA for the CDR3: TGTGCCAGCAGCTTAAGTCTGCTAGCGGGAGGGACTGAGCAGTTCTTC.

The genes are TRBV29-1 and TRBJ2-1; TRBD1 is a possible D gene (5 bases). The CDR3 loop spans 14 amino acids. CDR1 SQVTM and CDR2 ANQGSEA come from the germline V gene. V was clipped by 7 bases and J by 0 bases, with 13 bases between them. The CDR3 reads CSAQTENSYNEQFF. The CDR3 bases are TGCAGCGCCCAGACAGAGAACTCCTACAATGAGCAGTTCTTC.

The V gene is TRBV7-2, the J gene TRBJ2-5; 8 bases fit TRBD2. Germline V lookup: CDR1 SGHTA, CDR2 FQGNSA. The trim removed 6 bases at V and 1 base at J, leaving 4 bases unmatched. CDR3 length equals 14 residues. The CDR3 DNA is TGTGCCAGCAGGCGGGGGGCAGGCCAAGAGACCCAGTACTTC. Residues: CASRRGAGQETQYF.

The chain has TRBV6-5 and TRBJ2-5; D remains unclear. Germline V gene data show CDR1 as MNHEY and CDR2 as SVGAGI. The CDR3 spans 14 residues. V lost 0 bases to trimming and J lost 2 bases, with 7 bases between them. The CDR3 region is CASSYSPAQETQYF. The CDR3 bases are TGTGCCAGCAGTTACTCCCCAGCTCAAGAGACCCAGTACTTC.

This chain joins TRBV19 and TRBJ2-4, with D maybe TRBD2 (6 bases). Per germline, CDR1 LNHDA and CDR2 SQIVND (reference sequence). Trimming took off 6 bases at V and 1 base at J, with 7 bases between the two ends. This CDR3 has 13 amino acids. In DNA, the CDR3 is TGTGCCAGTAGCGGGAGTGCCAAAAACATTCAGTACTTC. Amino acids: CASSGSAKNIQYF.

Comments on this clone: In the same sample, other DNA sequences code for this CDR3. The rearrangement uses TRBV2 and TRBJ2-2, with TRBD1 identical over 8 bases. The CDR3 extends over 14 amino acids. Germline CDR1 is SNHLY and CDR2 is FYNNEI. Trimming at V came to 7 bases and at J to 1 base, leaving 2 bases not matched to a gene. The CDR3 protein is CASTGQGNTGELFF. In DNA, the CDR3 is TGTGCCAGCACCGGACAGGGGAACACCGGGGAGCTGTTTTTT.

In regard to this clone: The sample carries other DNA sequences with the same CDR3. The chain recombines TRBV7-2 with TRBJ2-1; 8 bases agree with TRBD2. This CDR3 comprises 16 residues. CDR1 and CDR2 (germline): SGHTA, FQGNSA. V was clipped by 0 bases and J by 2 bases; unmatched bases: 3. The CDR3 loop reads CASSLAGAGAYNEQFF. CDR3 DNA sequence: TGTGCCAGCAGCTTAGCAGGAGCGGGGGCCTACAATGAGCAGTTCTTC.

The chain is built from TRBV2 and TRBJ1-5; tentative D call: TRBD1 (6 bases). In germline, CDR1 is SNHLY, CDR2 FYNNEI. V lost 7 bases and J lost 4, with 11 bases in between. CDR3 length: 13 amino acids. The CDR3 DNA follows: TGTGCCAGCAAAACAGGGAAGAATCAGCCCCAGCATTTT. Its protein is CASKTGKNQPQHF.

This clone was seen a single time. The chain has TRBV7-2 and TRBJ1-1, with D uncertain. The germline V gene has CDR1 SGHTA and CDR2 FQGNSA. V shed 0 bases and J shed 1 base, with 6 bases lying between them. CDR3 length equals 14 residues. CDR3 residues: CASSLARANTEAFF. CDR3 sequence (DNA): TGTGCCAGCAGCTTAGCGCGAGCGAACACTGAAGCTTTCTTT.

The gene calls are TRBV6-1 and TRBJ1-4; TRBD1 matches at 8 bases. J lost 5 bases, V lost 4 bases, and 9 bases had no gene match. This CDR3 has 16 residues. Germline loops: CDR1 MNHNS, CDR2 SASEGT. Here the CDR3 DNA reads TGTGCCAGCAGTGCCAAGGTGGGACAGGAAAATGAAAAACTGTTTTTT. Protein: CASSAKVGQENEKLFF.

Comments on this clone: Other DNA sequences in this specimen translate into the identical CDR3. The genes are TRBV5-1 and TRBJ1-1; no firm D call. This CDR3 has 15 residues. V lost 0 bases to trimming and J lost 0 bases, with 9 bases between them. In germline, CDR1 is SGHRS, CDR2 YFSETQ. The CDR3 DNA reads as TGCGCCAGCAGCTTGGGGCAGGTCATGAACACTGAAGCTTTCTTT. Encoded protein: CASSLGQVMNTEAFF.

The CDR3 region has the DNA TGTGCCAGCAGTTACTCAGGGAGTGGTAGTTCACCCCTCCACTTT. Its translation: CASSYSGSGSSPLHF. This chain connects TRBV6-5 to TRBJ1-6, with D uncertain. The CDR3 has 15 amino acids. V was pared by 0 bases and J by 9 bases, with 12 bases between. The germline CDR1 and CDR2 sequences are MNHEY and SVGAGI.

The V gene is TRBV5-1, the J gene TRBJ1-4; D uncertain. This CDR3 has 15 amino acids. Germline assignment: CDR1 SGHRS and CDR2 YFSETQ. The V gene lost 0 bases and the J gene lost 5 bases, with 11 bases spanning the gap. CDR3 residues: CASSLVGNGNEKLFF. CDR3 nucleotide sequence: TGCGCCAGCAGCTTGGTTGGGAATGGGAATGAAAAACTGTTTTTT. Using reference TRBV5-1 and TRBJ1-4 for the parts outside the CDR3, the full variable domain is KAGVTQTPRYLIKTRGQQVTLSCSPISGHRSVSWYQQTPGQGLQFLFEYFSETQRNKGNFPGRFSGRQFSNSRSEMNVSTLELGDSALYLCASSLVGNGNEKLFFGSGTQLSVL.

The V call is TRBV5-1, the J call TRBJ2-1, with 13 bases identical to TRBD2. This CDR3 is 16 amino acids long. J gave up 0 bases and V 7 bases, and 4 bases lay outside the gene matches. Looked up from germline, CDR1 is SGHRS and CDR2 is YFSETQ. CDR3 nucleotide sequence: TGCGCCAGCGCGACTAGCGGGGGGTCCTCCTACAATGAGCAGTTCTTC. This translates into CASATSGGSSYNEQFF.

This chain links TRBV30 with TRBJ1-1; D call uncertain. The germline V gene encodes CDR1 GTSNPN and CDR2 SVGIG (reference sequence). This CDR3 region has 13 residues. Trimming pared 0 bases from V and 3 bases from J, leaving 8 bases between. CDR3 nucleotides: TGTGCCTGGAGTGTAGCTAAGTACACTGAAGCTTTCTTT. This sequence encodes CAWSVAKYTEAFF.

The J gene is TRBJ2-6, the V gene TRBV19; tentatively, D is TRBD2 (6 bases). The CDR3 covers 16 residues. The V end was cut by 4 bases, the J end by 0 bases, with 10 bases between. Germline V CDR1 and CDR2: LNHDA, SQIVND (reference sequence). CDR3 sequence (DNA): TGTGCCAGTAGTAACCTAGCGCGCTCTGGGGCCAACGTCCTGACTTTC. It codes for CASSNLARSGANVLTF. Supplemented by reference TRBV19 and TRBJ2-6, the full variable domain reads DGGITQSPKYLFRKEGQNVTLSCEQNLNHDAMYWYRQDPGQGLRLIYYSQIVNDFQKGDIAEGYSVSREKKESFPLTVTSAQKNPTAFYLCASSNLARSGANVLTFGAGSRLTVL.

The chain uses TRBV23-1 and TRBJ1-1; D ambiguous. TRBV23-1 is given ORF status, its function remaining uncertain. The CDR3 has 13 amino acids. V was cut by 4 bases and J by 1 base, with 7 bases left in between. The CDR3, as DNA: TGCGCCAGCAGTCCCTGCGAGAACACTGAAGCTTTCTTT. It yields the protein CASSPCENTEAFF.

J is TRBJ1-5 and V is TRBV5-1; D ambiguous. CDR1 and CDR2 (germline): SGHRS, YFSETQ. V gave up 0 bases and J gave up 11 bases, with 12 bases separating them. This CDR3 is 13 amino acids long. CDR3 in amino acids: CASSLVIPRAQHF. CDR3 nucleotide sequence: TGCGCCAGCAGCTTGGTCATCCCCAGAGCCCAGCATTTT.

The sample holds one count of this clone. This chain connects TRBV2 to TRBJ1-2; no firm D call. The CDR3 contains 15 residues. Between the trimmed V and J ends, which lost 2 bases and 6 bases, there was a span of 16 bases. CDR1 is SNHLY, CDR2 FYNNEI, per germline. The CDR3 region is CASSEYGSPRDGYTF. DNA for the CDR3: TGTGCCAGCAGTGAATACGGCAGCCCAAGGGATGGCTACACCTTC.

This chain joins TRBV11-2 and TRBJ1-1, with D perhaps TRBD1 (6 bases). Trimming left V 5 bases short and J 12 bases short, with 22 bases between. The CDR3 is 14 residues long. Germline V gene sequence: CDR1 SGHAT, CDR2 FQNNGV. The CDR3 sequence: CASSPHLDSREPFF. The CDR3 coding sequence is TGTGCCAGCAGCCCCCACCTGGACAGCCGGGAACCTTTCTTT.

In regard to this clone: This same CDR3 is encoded by further DNA sequences in the sample. V gene TRBV6-1 combines with J gene TRBJ2-7; D perhaps matches TRBD1 (5 bases). The germline V gene encodes CDR1 MNHNS and CDR2 SASEGT. The CDR3 totals 14 residues. The V end was cut by 2 bases, the J end by 2 bases, with 10 bases between. This CDR3 reads CASSELQGTYEQYF. The CDR3 DNA follows: TGTGCCAGCAGTGAACTCCAGGGAACCTACGAGCAGTACTTC.

A note on this clone: The junction differs from germline at one of its ends, possibly a read error. The chain couples TRBV28 to TRBJ1-1; D is possibly TRBD1 (6 bases). The germline V gene encodes CDR1 MDHEN and CDR2 SYDVKM. This CDR3 is 16 amino acids long. The CDR3 coding sequence is TGTGCCAGCAGATTATACAGGGTTTTAATGAACACTGAAGCTTTCTTT. This gives the protein CASRLYRVLMNTEAFF.

The chain couples TRBV5-1 to TRBJ1-6; 7 bases line up with TRBD1. V trimming: 0 bases; J trimming: 10 bases; junction bases outside the gene matches: 7. From germline, CDR1 is SGHRS and CDR2 YFSETQ. CDR3 length: 15 amino acids. The CDR3 DNA follows: TGCGCCAGCAGCTTGGAGGGTCAGGGGGACTCACCCCTCCACTTT. This gives the protein CASSLEGQGDSPLHF.

The chain combines TRBV7-2 with TRBJ2-3; possible D gene TRBD1, 6 bases. The CDR3 runs to 15 residues. Deletions cut 5 bases from V and 2 bases from J, with 14 bases between. CDR1 is SGHTA and CDR2 is FQGNSA in the germline V gene. The CDR3 bases are TGTGCCAGCAGCCGCGTCTGGGGGCCCACAGATACGCAGTATTTT. This sequence encodes CASSRVWGPTDTQYF.

This chain connects TRBV19 to TRBJ2-7; D is possibly TRBD2 (5 bases). Trimming pared 3 bases from V and 7 bases from J, leaving 19 bases between. CDR3 length: 15 amino acids. The V gene's germline CDR1 is LNHDA and CDR2 SQIVND (reference sequence). In DNA form, the CDR3 reads TGTGCCAGTAGTATCCTCCCACCGCCGCGAGGGGAGCAGTACTTC. Amino acid sequence: CASSILPPPRGEQYF.